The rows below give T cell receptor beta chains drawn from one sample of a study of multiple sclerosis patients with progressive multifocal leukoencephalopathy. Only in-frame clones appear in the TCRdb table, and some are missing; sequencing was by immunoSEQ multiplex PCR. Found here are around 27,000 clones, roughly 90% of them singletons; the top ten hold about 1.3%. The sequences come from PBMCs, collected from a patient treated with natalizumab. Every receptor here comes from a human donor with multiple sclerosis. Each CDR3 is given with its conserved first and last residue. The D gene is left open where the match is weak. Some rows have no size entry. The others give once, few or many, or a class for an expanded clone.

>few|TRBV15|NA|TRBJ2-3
TGTGCCACCAGCAGACTACGACAGACTGCGCGGGGCACAGATACGCAGTATTTT
CATSRLRQTARGTDTQYF
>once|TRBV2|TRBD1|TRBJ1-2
TGTGCCAGTTCCACGACAGGGGGCGCTTATGGCTACACCTTC
CASSTTGGAYGYTF
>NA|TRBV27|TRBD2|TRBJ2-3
TGTGCCAGCAGACCTCGACTAGCTCGGGGCACAGATACGCAGTATTTT
CASRPRLARGTDTQYF
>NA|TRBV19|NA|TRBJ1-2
TGTGCCAGTAGTGTATACAGGACTGGCTACACCTTC
CASSVYRTGYTF
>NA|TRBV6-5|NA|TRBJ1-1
TGTGCCAGCAGTTCAGGGCAGAACACTGAAGCTTTCTTT
CASSSGQNTEAFF
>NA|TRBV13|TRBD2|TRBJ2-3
TGTGCCAGCAGCGATACCGGGAGGGAAGGTACGCAGTATTTT
CASSDTGREGTQYF
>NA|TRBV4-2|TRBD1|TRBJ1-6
TGTGCCAGCAGCCTCCAATCCGGGACAGGGCGGAATTCACCCCTCCACTTT
CASSLQSGTGRNSPLHF
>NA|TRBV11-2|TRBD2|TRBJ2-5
TGTGCCAGCAGCACCCTAGCGGGCGAGACCCAGTACTTC
CASSTLAGETQYF
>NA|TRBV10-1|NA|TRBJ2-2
TGCGCCAGCAGTGAACCTAGCCCCGGGGAGCTGTTTTTT
CASSEPSPGELFF
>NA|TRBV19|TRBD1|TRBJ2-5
TGTGCCAGTAGTACCCAGGACAGGGGGGGAGAGACCCAGTACTTC
CASSTQDRGGETQYF
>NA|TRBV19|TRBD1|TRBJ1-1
TGTGCCAGTAGTTGGGTTGAACAGGGGGAGTCGAACACTGAAGCTTTCTTT
CASSWVEQGESNTEAFF
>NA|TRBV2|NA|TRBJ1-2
TGTGCCAGCAGTTGGAACTCAAACTATGGCTACACCTTC
CASSWNSNYGYTF
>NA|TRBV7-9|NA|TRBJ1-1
TGTGCCAGCAGCTTAGCGGTGGGCACTGAAGCTTTCTTT
CASSLAVGTEAFF
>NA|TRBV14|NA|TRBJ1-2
TGTGCCAGCAGCCAAGATACTAACTATGGCTACACCTTC
CASSQDTNYGYTF
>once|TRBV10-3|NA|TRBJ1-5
TGTGCCATCAGTGAGGAGATTAGCAATCAGCCCCAGCATTTT
CAISEEISNQPQHF
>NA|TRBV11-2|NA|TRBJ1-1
TGTGCCAGTAGCTTAAAAAGGGGTTTGGTAAACACTGAAGCTTTCTTT
CASSLKRGLVNTEAFF
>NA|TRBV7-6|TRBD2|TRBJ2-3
TGTGCCAGCAGCGCCTTACTAGCGGGGGGGAGCACAGATACGCAGTATTTT
CASSALLAGGSTDTQYF
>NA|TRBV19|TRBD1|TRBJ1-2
TGTGCCAGTAGTATCTTGGGACAGGGTATCTCTGGCTACACCTTC
CASSILGQGISGYTF
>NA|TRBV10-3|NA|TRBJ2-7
TGTGCCATCAGTGACAAAAGCTACGAGCAGTACTTC
CAISDKSYEQYF
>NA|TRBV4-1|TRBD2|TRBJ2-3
TGCGCCAGCAGCCCGACTAGCGGGGAGACAGATACGCAGTATTTT
CASSPTSGETDTQYF
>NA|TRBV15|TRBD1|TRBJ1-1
TGTGCCACCAGCAGAGGCGACAGGGACACTGAAGCTTTCTTT
CATSRGDRDTEAFF
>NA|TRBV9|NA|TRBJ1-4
TGTGCCAGCAGCCCGGGGGCCGCTGAAAAACTGTTTTTT
CASSPGAAEKLFF
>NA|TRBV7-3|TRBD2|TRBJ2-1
TGTGCCAGCAGCTTAGAACTAGCGGGTAATGAGCAGTTCTTC
CASSLELAGNEQFF
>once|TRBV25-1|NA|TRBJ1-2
TGTGCCAGCAGCAAACGGGGGGGGTATGGCTACACCTTC
CASSKRGGYGYTF
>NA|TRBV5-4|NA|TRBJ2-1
TGTGCCAGCAGCTTGTCTTACAATGAGCAGTTCTTC
CASSLSYNEQFF
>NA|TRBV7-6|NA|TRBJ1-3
TGTGCCAGCAGCCCATGGACAGACTCTGGAAACACCATATATTTT
CASSPWTDSGNTIYF
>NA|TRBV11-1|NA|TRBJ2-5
TGTGCCAGCAGCTTATGGACGGAGGTGACTCAGTACTTC
CASSLWTEVTQYF